Below, 19 T cell receptor beta chains from the same sample are listed, as sequenced in a study of blood T cell repertoires in COVID-19. Generated by immunoSEQ multiplex PCR, the TCRdb table keeps only in-frame clones and is missing some. This sample has 400,000 to 450,000 clones, with roughly nine tenths found just once. Material: PBMCs or T cells enriched from blood (not recorded which). The receptor set was obtained from a man aged 30 to 45 who had recovered from COVID-19.

This clone was counted many times. The V and J genes are TRBV7-8 and TRBJ2-7; D might be TRBD2 (6 bases). The CDR3 loop spans 12 amino acids. Trimming removed 6 bases from V and 9 bases from J, with 15 bases in between. Germline CDR1 SGHVS, CDR2 FQNEAQ. The CDR3 DNA is TGTGCCAGCAGGTTGGCGCAGGGAGGGCAGTACTTC. Protein: CASRLAQGGQYF.

The chain links TRBV27 to TRBJ1-2; 8 bases fit TRBD1. Germline V gene data show CDR1 as MNHEY and CDR2 as SMNVEV (reference sequence). J was trimmed by 4 bases and V by 5 bases; bases with no gene match: 6. This CDR3 has 14 residues. CDR3 region: CASSLTGALYGYTF. The CDR3 bases are TGTGCCAGCAGTCTGACAGGGGCCCTCTATGGCTACACCTTC.

The chain is built from TRBV4-1 and TRBJ1-2; TRBD1 might be the D (6 bases). The CDR3 loop spans 15 amino acids. The V gene lost 3 bases and the J gene lost 4 bases, with 15 bases spanning the gap. In germline, CDR1 is MGHRA, CDR2 YSYEKL. The chain's CDR3 is CASSHGSGQVYGYTF. CDR3 sequence (DNA): TGCGCCAGCAGCCACGGGTCGGGACAAGTCTATGGCTACACCTTC.

V usage is TRBV19 and J usage is TRBJ1-5; perhaps TRBD1 as D (5 bases). Trimming removed 6 bases from V and 5 bases from J, with 11 bases in between. The CDR3 extends over 13 amino acids. Germline-derived CDR1 and CDR2 are LNHDA and SQIVND (reference sequence). The CDR3 loop is CASRVGPDQPQHF. In DNA form, the CDR3 reads TGTGCCAGTAGGGTGGGGCCGGATCAGCCCCAGCATTTT.

The chain is built from TRBV28 and TRBJ2-1; D is perhaps TRBD2 (5 bases). The CDR3 extends over 14 amino acids. The V end was cut by 6 bases, the J end by 9 bases, with 18 bases between. Germline lookup yields CDR1 MDHEN and CDR2 SYDVKM. The CDR3 sequence: CASSPPRGKPEQFF. The CDR3 DNA reads as TGTGCCAGCAGCCCTCCCCGGGGAAAACCTGAGCAGTTCTTC.

J is TRBJ1-6 and V is TRBV28; D not resolved. The CDR3 loop spans 14 amino acids. CDR1 is MDHEN and CDR2 is SYDVKM in the germline V gene. The V and J ends lost 2 bases and 8 bases respectively, with 10 bases between them. As DNA, the CDR3 is TGTGCCAGCAGTTTACCGAGGCGGTATTCACCCCTCCACTTT. Translated, it gives CASSLPRRYSPLHF.

The table lists this clone with a count of one. The rearrangement uses TRBV18 and TRBJ2-1, with D possibly TRBD2 on 5 matching bases. The CDR3 is made up of 18 amino acids. The germline V gene encodes CDR1 KGHSH and CDR2 LQKENI. Between the trimmed V and J ends, which lost 3 bases and 0 bases, there was a span of 18 bases. The CDR3 here is CASSPPTGEGGSYNEQFF. The DNA of the CDR3 is TGTGCCAGCTCACCGCCGACGGGTGAGGGCGGCTCCTACAATGAGCAGTTCTTC.

V and J are TRBV4-1 and TRBJ1-5, with D hard to call. CDR1 and CDR2 from the germline V gene are MGHRA and YSYEKL. V was pared by 6 bases and J by 7 bases, with 13 bases between. The CDR3 is made up of 13 amino acids. CDR3 sequence: CASSREGPQPQHF. The CDR3 DNA reads TGCGCCAGCAGTAGGGAGGGCCCACAGCCCCAGCATTTT.

CDR3 DNA sequence: TGTGCCAGCAGCCCGGACAGGGCGGGAAACACCATATATTTT. This sequence encodes CASSPDRAGNTIYF. The chain has TRBV5-4 and TRBJ1-3; 8 positions match TRBD1. Germline loops: CDR1 SGHNT, CDR2 YYREEE (reference sequence). This CDR3 spans 14 amino acids. V trimming: 4 bases; J trimming: 4 bases; junction bases outside the gene matches: 4.

The V call is TRBV19, the J call TRBJ2-1; the match to TRBD2 covers 7 bases. V shed 7 bases and J 5 bases; nucleotides not matched to a gene: 17. The CDR3 totals 17 residues. The germline V gene has CDR1 LNHDA and CDR2 SQIVND (reference sequence). CDR3 loop: CASTGGSNPWVHNEQFF. As DNA, the CDR3 is TGTGCCAGTACGGGCGGGAGTAACCCATGGGTCCACAATGAGCAGTTCTTC. Combining the CDR3 with reference TRBV19 and TRBJ2-1 gives the whole variable domain DGGITQSPKYLFRKEGQNVTLSCEQNLNHDAMYWYRQDPGQGLRLIYYSQIVNDFQKGDIAEGYSVSREKKESFPLTVTSAQKNPTAFYLCASTGGSNPWVHNEQFFGPGTRLTVL.

CDR3 amino acids: CASSKQTGVGDEQYF. DNA for the CDR3: TGTGCCAGCAGCAAGCAGACAGGGGTAGGCGACGAGCAGTACTTC. The rearrangement joins TRBV21-1 to TRBJ2-7; TRBD1 reflects the table's D call only, with no check against the DNA. TRBV21-1 constitutes a pseudogene. This CDR3 spans 15 amino acids.

The chain combines TRBV30 with TRBJ2-7; 7 nucleotides match TRBD1. Trimming removed 2 bases from V and 2 bases from J; junction bases left unmatched: 6. Germline V gene sequence: CDR1 GTSNPN, CDR2 SVGIG (reference sequence). The CDR3 is made up of 14 amino acids. The CDR3 spells CAWSSIDRAYEQYF. The CDR3 bases are TGTGCCTGGAGTTCTATTGACAGGGCCTACGAGCAGTACTTC.

This chain connects TRBV30 to TRBJ2-2; D is ambiguous. The CDR3 is made up of 12 amino acids. The V gene's germline CDR1 is GTSNPN and CDR2 SVGIG (reference sequence). Trimming shortened V by 3 bases and J by 2 bases, and 4 bases separated the two germline ends. The CDR3 here is CAWRLNTGELFF. The CDR3 bases are TGTGCCTGGAGACTTAACACCGGGGAGCTGTTTTTT.

This clone was recorded only once. The chain combines TRBV7-2 with TRBJ2-7, with 9 bases aligning to TRBD1. CDR1 is SGHTA and CDR2 is FQGNSA in the germline V gene. J was trimmed by 5 bases and V by 3 bases; bases with no gene match: 5. This CDR3 contains 14 residues. CDR3 in amino acids: CASSLDRGSHEQYF. The CDR3 region has the DNA TGTGCCAGCAGCTTGGACAGGGGAAGTCACGAGCAGTACTTC.

This clone was recorded only once. This chain links TRBV19 with TRBJ1-2; no firm D call. The CDR3 covers 14 residues. Between the trimmed V and J ends, which lost 1 base and 5 bases, there was a span of 11 bases. Germline V gene data show CDR1 as LNHDA and CDR2 as SQIVND (reference sequence). The CDR3 here is CASSIGPGRYGYTF. The CDR3 nucleotides read TGTGCCAGTAGTATAGGTCCAGGAAGATATGGCTACACCTTC.

The chain joins TRBV9 to TRBJ2-2; 9 bases are a match to TRBD1. The germline V gene encodes CDR1 SGDLS and CDR2 YYNGEE. Trimming cost V 0 bases and J 2 bases; bases outside gene matches: 14. The CDR3 spans 20 residues. Here the CDR3 reads CASSVEPGQGRIFNTGELFF. DNA of the CDR3: TGTGCCAGCAGCGTAGAACCGGGACAGGGCCGTATCTTCAACACCGGGGAGCTGTTTTTT.

The rearrangement links TRBV11-2 to TRBJ2-1; 9 nucleotides agree with TRBD2. This CDR3 contains 17 residues. With V trimmed by 0 bases and J by 6 bases, 9 bases remained unmatched. Germline V gene lookup returns CDR1 SGHAT and CDR2 FQNNGV. The CDR3 DNA reads TGTGCCAGCAGCTTAGATCGAGGGGAACTAGCGGGCAATGAGCAGTTCTTC. Translated: CASSLDRGELAGNEQFF.

The J gene is TRBJ1-2, the V gene TRBV9; 9 positions match TRBD1. This CDR3 spans 15 amino acids. In germline, CDR1 is SGDLS, CDR2 YYNGEE. V lost 0 bases, J lost 2 bases, and 2 bases stayed unmatched. In DNA form, the CDR3 reads TGTGCCAGCAGCGTAGGGGACAGGGACAACTATGGCTACACCTTC. Translated: CASSVGDRDNYGYTF.

Only one count was recorded for this clone. V gene TRBV7-2 combines with J gene TRBJ1-2; no definite D call. CDR1 is SGHTA, CDR2 FQGNSA, per germline. This CDR3 is built from 12 residues. V lost 5 bases and J lost 8, with 12 bases in between. The CDR3 reads CASSRPREGYTF. The CDR3 region has the DNA TGTGCCAGCAGCCGACCTCGGGAAGGCTACACCTTC.